This record looks at one T cell receptor beta chain sequence and its context. A junction boundary mismatches the germline segment, possibly from a read error. Data came from immunoSEQ multiplex PCR; TCRdb stores just in-frame clones and leaves some out. The data show approximately 170,000 clones, with approximately 80% seen just once and roughly 12% held by the top ten. The CDR3 runs 12 residues. This sample stems from a study of blood T cell repertoires in COVID-19. Material for sequencing was PBMCs or T cells enriched from blood (not recorded which). The genes are TRBV12-3 or TRBV12-4 and TRBJ2-2, with D possibly being TRBD1 (5 bases). This clonotype originated in a man aged 45-65 years who had recovered from COVID-19. CDR3 amino acids: CAGRAVSGELFF. CDR3 bases: TGTGCCGGCAGGGCGGTTTCCGGGGAGCTGTTTTTT.